This section outlines one T cell receptor beta chain sequence together with its context. This clone showed up just a few times. Its antigen is still unknown. Per-nucleotide qualities are absent, and no much larger clonotype sits a single base away. CDR1 is given as SGHNT and CDR2 as YYREEE, both from the germline V gene (reference sequence). The CDR3 goes from the cysteine to the phenylalanine over 14 residues. The retained sequence is limited to the CDR3, 42 bases, with the frame set at the first base. V loses 4 bases of germline sequence and J loses 3 bases, and the interval between the two ends is 13 bases. These data belong to a study of beta chain features in type 1 diabetes (dated by TCRdb to the late 2010s). In the study overall: No differences in mean age, gender distribution, total cell number or subset yield were found between patients and healthy donors. Regulatory and stem cell-like memory subsets were obtained from only 8 patients and roughly 8 healthy donors, while naive and central memory subsets were obtained from all 30 or so donors. In the study, TCRB repertoires of sorted circulating CD4+ T cell subsets from recently diagnosed type 1 diabetes patients were compared with those of matched healthy donors. A total of roughly 98,000,000 sorted cells were examined across all samples, and RNA yield correlated strongly with the number of cells per subset.

All of the isolated RNA was reverse transcribed with the High Capacity cDNA Reverse Transcription Kit, so expressed TCRB transcripts were sequenced. Naive, central memory and regulatory T cell samples underwent deep immunoSEQ sequencing, averaging roughly 3.4 million total reads per sample. Sorted cells were lysed in RLT buffer and RNA was extracted with DNase-treated RNeasy Micro or Mini kits, depending on cell number. Each cell subset was processed separately to prevent cross-contamination, with patient and healthy donor samples processed together. The immunoSEQ multiplex PCR was used to amplify TCRB sequences from cDNA, yielding 87-bp fragments that span the CDR3 region. Sequencing of the amplicons was done on the Illumina HiSeq platform. Processing in the source paper ran as follows. PCR bias was computationally corrected using synthetic template baselines, reads within Hamming distance 2 were collapsed, and singletons that could not be merged were discarded. Reads were aligned against IMGT so that V, D and J genes, CDR3 length and insertions or deletions at six rearrangement sites could be assigned. Within each subset, clonotype counts were normalized to sorted cell number, after which true diversity and Gini coefficients were computed with the tcR R package. The overlap coefficient, calculated on TCRB nucleotide sequences, was used to measure repertoire sharing. TCRdb's version of the immuneACCESS table is confined to in-frame rearrangements and falls short of the full clone set. An unresolved V gene accounts for under half of the shortfall where checked; the remainder is of unknown origin. V, J and clone size reflect that table, while D and trimming were determined from the DNA. For this sample the table gives about 150,000 clones, of which approximately 10% were detected only once. In total, the top ten clones hold under 0.55% of the sample.

Each donor gave one peripheral blood draw, about 110 mL on average, collected into heparinised tubes. A BD FACSAria II and a panel including CD45RO, CCR7, CD25, CD127, CD95 and CD27 were used to sort naive, central memory, regulatory and stem cell-like memory CD4+ T cells. Every sorted population had a purity above 95%. PBMCs were separated immediately by Lymphoprep density gradient centrifugation and were stained directly, without being cultured. Samples were stained and sorted in pairs, with one healthy donor and one patient per experiment, so that batch effects were minimized. General conclusions and limits of the study: Naive, central memory and regulatory TCRB repertoires appeared to be more alike among patients than among healthy donors. Fewer insertions and more nucleotide deletions at VDJ recombination sites were observed in patients with type 1 diabetes, implying thymic rearrangement abnormalities. Because the HLA sub-analyses included only small numbers of individuals, any influence of HLA type on TCRB rearrangement was left unresolved. In all four CD4+ subsets, TCRB CDR3 length was moderately but significantly shorter in type 1 diabetes patients. Shorter templates might have been favored by PCR, but patient and control samples were amplified and corrected together, so both groups would have been affected equally by any skew. Because cDNA was sequenced instead of genomic DNA, highly expressing activated cells could be over-represented, though the groups showed no difference in activation or CD3 levels.

Recombination connected TRBV5-4 to TRBJ1-1; TRBD1 is perhaps the D gene, given 5 matching bases. This clonotype originated in a man aged 25 to 40 with type 1 diabetes. Sequencing used central memory CD4+ T cells from blood. The CDR3 region: CASSPGGGYTEAFF. The DNA sequence is TGTGCCAGCAGCCCTGGGGGGGGGTACACTGAAGCTTTCTTT.